Listed below are T cell receptor beta chains from one sample, sequenced in a study of identical twins. TCRdb analysed the 5' RACE reads with MiXCR anew, one entry per CDR3 protein. Among 1.5 million to 2 million distinct CDR3 sequences listed, 25% to 35% were seen once. What was sequenced was cord blood. These receptors all come from a newborn girl in good health. CDR3s leave out the opening cysteine and the closing phenylalanine or tryptophan.

j_call: TRBJ1-2; cdr3_length: 13; v_call: TRBV6-1; cdr3_aa: ASSPGRVEISGYT
j_call: TRBJ2-3; cdr3_length: 13; v_call: TRBV2; cdr3_aa: ASSDLGTSTDTQY
j_call: TRBJ1-2; cdr3_length: 10; v_call: TRBV5-1; cdr3_aa: ASSAYGQGYT
j_call: TRBJ1-1; cdr3_length: 12; v_call: TRBV9; cdr3_aa: ASSVVGPNTEAF
j_call: TRBJ1-1; cdr3_length: 9; v_call: TRBV28; cdr3_aa: ASSYREGAF
j_call: TRBJ2-3; cdr3_length: 11; v_call: TRBV27; cdr3_aa: ASSMGWGDTQY
j_call: TRBJ2-7; cdr3_length: 14; v_call: TRBV30; cdr3_aa: AWRDLRQGGAYEQY
j_call: TRBJ2-7; cdr3_length: 15; v_call: TRBV28; cdr3_aa: ASSLFLDRTTSYEQY
j_call: TRBJ1-2; cdr3_length: 11; v_call: TRBV28; cdr3_aa: ASRIRDRDGYT
j_call: TRBJ2-2; cdr3_length: 15; v_call: TRBV14; cdr3_aa: ASSHSSGAPGTGELF
j_call: TRBJ1-2; cdr3_length: 10; v_call: TRBV20-1; cdr3_aa: SATARGYGYT
j_call: TRBJ2-3; cdr3_length: 12; v_call: TRBV12-3/TRBV12-4; cdr3_aa: ASSDWASTDTQY
j_call: TRBJ2-7; cdr3_length: 11; v_call: TRBV6-5; cdr3_aa: ASSYRVGYEQY
j_call: TRBJ1-4; cdr3_length: 12; v_call: TRBV20-1; cdr3_aa: SAIDRGGVEKLF
j_call: TRBJ2-3; cdr3_length: 14; v_call: TRBV6-6; cdr3_aa: ASSPLRQDPTDTQY
j_call: TRBJ1-2; cdr3_length: 12; v_call: TRBV5-5; cdr3_aa: ASSAGTDLYGYT
j_call: TRBJ1-5; cdr3_length: 13; v_call: TRBV12-3/TRBV12-4; cdr3_aa: ASSLEDRYNQPQH
j_call: TRBJ1-1; cdr3_length: 10; v_call: TRBV12-5; cdr3_aa: ASGLSNTEAF
j_call: NA; cdr3_length: 16; v_call: TRBV10-3; cdr3_aa: AISGDRQSGNSNQPQY
j_call: TRBJ2-3; cdr3_length: 13; v_call: TRBV25-1; cdr3_aa: ASSWSGVTTDTQY
j_call: TRBJ1-2; cdr3_length: 12; v_call: TRBV5-1; cdr3_aa: ASSFSQGDYGYT
j_call: TRBJ1-6; cdr3_length: 16; v_call: TRBV10-3; cdr3_aa: AISESDGGGRYNSPLH
j_call: NA; cdr3_length: 16; v_call: TRBV6-2/TRBV6-3; cdr3_aa: ASSYRYRTEPPYNEQY
j_call: NA; cdr3_length: 13; v_call: TRBV7-8; cdr3_aa: ASTSYPGQNSEQY
j_call: TRBJ1-1; cdr3_length: 12; v_call: TRBV6-4; cdr3_aa: ASSDTGLNTEAF
j_call: TRBJ2-3; cdr3_length: 12; v_call: TRBV5-1; cdr3_aa: ASTHHPFTDTQY
j_call: TRBJ2-7; cdr3_length: 11; v_call: TRBV6-5; cdr3_aa: ASRVNRGSEQY
j_call: TRBJ2-7; cdr3_length: 13; v_call: TRBV20-1; cdr3_aa: SARRPGQGSYEQY
j_call: TRBJ2-2; cdr3_length: 21; v_call: TRBV2; cdr3_aa: ASSEALPSDEKYSGANTGELF
j_call: TRBJ1-2; cdr3_length: 12; v_call: TRBV30; cdr3_aa: ACPERGPLYGYT
j_call: TRBJ1-2; cdr3_length: 11; v_call: TRBV20-1; cdr3_aa: SARDQGAYGYT
j_call: TRBJ1-1; cdr3_length: 14; v_call: TRBV28; cdr3_aa: ASSRDPRVRNTEAF
j_call: TRBJ1-2; cdr3_length: 11; v_call: TRBV28; cdr3_aa: ASSPQVNYGYT
j_call: TRBJ2-3; cdr3_length: 16; v_call: TRBV12-3/TRBV12-4; cdr3_aa: ASSLGRRLAGGVDTQY
j_call: TRBJ2-7; cdr3_length: 9; v_call: TRBV15; cdr3_aa: ATTQRNEQY
j_call: TRBJ1-1; cdr3_length: 10; v_call: TRBV3-1; cdr3_aa: ASSQRDRGAF
j_call: TRBJ2-3; cdr3_length: 19; v_call: TRBV4-2; cdr3_aa: ASKKRVGKRGAEVSTDTQY
j_call: TRBJ2-1; cdr3_length: 13; v_call: TRBV12-3/TRBV12-4; cdr3_aa: ASSLRRGFYNEQF
j_call: TRBJ1-1; cdr3_length: 12; v_call: TRBV6-2/TRBV6-3; cdr3_aa: ASSSGQLGLEAF
j_call: TRBJ2-2; cdr3_length: 11; v_call: TRBV12-3/TRBV12-4; cdr3_aa: ASSLELAGELF
j_call: TRBJ2-1; cdr3_length: 13; v_call: TRBV20-1; cdr3_aa: SARARRGGYNEQF
j_call: TRBJ2-7; cdr3_length: 12; v_call: TRBV6-1; cdr3_aa: ASILSGSSYEQY
j_call: TRBJ1-1; cdr3_length: 15; v_call: TRBV4-2; cdr3_aa: ASSQSGTGGMNTEAF
j_call: TRBJ2-4; cdr3_length: 12; v_call: TRBV20-1; cdr3_aa: SARETLAKNIQY
j_call: TRBJ2-7; cdr3_length: 12; v_call: TRBV6-2/TRBV6-3; cdr3_aa: ASSKLDRVHEQY
j_call: TRBJ2-7; cdr3_length: 12; v_call: TRBV11-2; cdr3_aa: ASSLLRQDYEQY
j_call: TRBJ2-1; cdr3_length: 13; v_call: TRBV4-2; cdr3_aa: VSSPDSLSYNEQF